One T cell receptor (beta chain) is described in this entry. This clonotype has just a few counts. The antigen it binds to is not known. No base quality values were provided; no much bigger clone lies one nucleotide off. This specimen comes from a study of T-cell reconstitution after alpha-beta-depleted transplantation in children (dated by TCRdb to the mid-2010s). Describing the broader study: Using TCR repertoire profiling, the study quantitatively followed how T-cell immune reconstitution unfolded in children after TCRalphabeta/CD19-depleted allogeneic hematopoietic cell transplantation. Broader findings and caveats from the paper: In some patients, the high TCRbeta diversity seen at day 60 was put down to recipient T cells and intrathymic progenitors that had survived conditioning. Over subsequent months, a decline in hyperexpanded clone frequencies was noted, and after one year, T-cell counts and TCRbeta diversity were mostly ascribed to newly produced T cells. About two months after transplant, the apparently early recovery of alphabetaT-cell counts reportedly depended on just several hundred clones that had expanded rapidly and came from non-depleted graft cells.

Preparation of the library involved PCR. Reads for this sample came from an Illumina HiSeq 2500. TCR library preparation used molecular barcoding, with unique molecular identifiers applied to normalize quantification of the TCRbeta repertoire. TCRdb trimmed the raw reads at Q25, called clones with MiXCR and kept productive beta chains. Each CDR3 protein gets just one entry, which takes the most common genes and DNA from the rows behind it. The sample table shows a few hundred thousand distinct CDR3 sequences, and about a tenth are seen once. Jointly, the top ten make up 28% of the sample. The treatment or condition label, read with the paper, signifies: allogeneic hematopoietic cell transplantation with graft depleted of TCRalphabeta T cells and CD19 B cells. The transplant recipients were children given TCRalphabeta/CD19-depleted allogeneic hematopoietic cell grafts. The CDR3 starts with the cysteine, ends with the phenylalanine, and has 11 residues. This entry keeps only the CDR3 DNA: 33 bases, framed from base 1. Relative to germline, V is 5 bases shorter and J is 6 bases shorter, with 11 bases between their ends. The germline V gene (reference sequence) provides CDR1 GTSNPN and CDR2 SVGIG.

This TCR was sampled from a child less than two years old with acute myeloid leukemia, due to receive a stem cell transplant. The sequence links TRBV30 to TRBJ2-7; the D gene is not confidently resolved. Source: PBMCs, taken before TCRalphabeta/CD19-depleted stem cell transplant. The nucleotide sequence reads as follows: TGTGCCTGGGGAAGACTCCTCGAGCAGTACTTC. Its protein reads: CAWGRLLEQYF. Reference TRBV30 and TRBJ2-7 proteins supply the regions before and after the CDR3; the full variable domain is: SQTIHQWPATLVQPVGSPLSLECTVEGTSNPNLYWYRQAAGRGLQLLFYSVGIGQISSEVPQNLSASRPQDRQFILSSKKLLLSDSGFYLCAWGRLLEQYFGPGTRLTVT.